Following are 24 T cell receptor beta chains from one sample sequenced in a study of cytomegalovirus exposure and HLA in healthy donors. Amplification used 60 Vbeta primers and 13 Jbeta primers. The repertoire was sequenced with immunoSEQ multiplex PCR; TCRdb's copy has only in-frame clones and lacks some. The data show roughly 130,000 clones, 80% seen once. The sequencing sample was made of PBMCs. The receptors come from a man aged 40-50 years in good health and CMV-seronegative.

V and J are TRBV30 and TRBJ2-2, with 9 bases that match TRBD1. This CDR3 region has 14 residues. The V segment lost 1 base and the J segment 6 bases; nucleotides outside the gene matches: 3. The germline V gene encodes CDR1 GTSNPN and CDR2 SVGIG (reference sequence). The CDR3 region has the DNA TGTGCCTGGAGTGCGGGACAGGGAGCCGGGGAGCTGTTTTTT. This encodes CAWSAGQGAGELFF.

V usage is TRBV6-1 and J usage is TRBJ2-3; D remains ambiguous. The germline V gene has CDR1 MNHNS and CDR2 SASEGT. The length of the CDR3 is 14 residues. V shed 6 bases and J shed 0 bases, with 10 bases lying between them. For the CDR3, the DNA is TGTGCCAGCAGCCACCGACTCAGCACAGATACGCAGTATTTT. This gives the protein CASSHRLSTDTQYF.

V and J are TRBV28 and TRBJ2-7; D may be TRBD1 (5 bases). The CDR3 is 13 residues long. V was clipped by 8 bases and J by 5 bases, with 16 bases between them. Germline V gene lookup returns CDR1 MDHEN and CDR2 SYDVKM. CDR3 coding DNA: TGTGCCAGCGTTCCAGGGTCTCCCAACGAGCAGTACTTC. The encoded protein is CASVPGSPNEQYF.

This clone was seen a handful of times. This chain links TRBV6-6 with TRBJ1-1; TRBD1 agrees at 7 bases. Germline lookup yields CDR1 MNHNY and CDR2 SVGAGI (reference sequence). CDR3 length: 15 amino acids. V lost 6 bases and J lost 0; bases outside the gene matches: 7. CDR3 loop: CASRWTGRMNTEAFF. The CDR3 DNA follows: TGTGCCAGCAGATGGACAGGCAGAATGAACACTGAAGCTTTCTTT.

The chain couples TRBV7-6 to TRBJ2-3; 7 positions match TRBD2. This CDR3 spans 14 amino acids. Germline V gives CDR1 SGHVS, CDR2 FNYEAQ. V shed 1 base and J 5 bases; nucleotides not matched to a gene: 3. CDR3 sequence: CASSLGGGRDTQYF. In DNA form, the CDR3 reads TGTGCCAGCAGCTTAGGCGGGGGTCGAGATACGCAGTATTTT.

The CDR3 spells CSVEETGGQPQHF. In nucleotides, the CDR3 is TGCAGCGTTGAAGAGACAGGGGGCCAGCCCCAGCATTTT. This chain connects TRBV29-1 to TRBJ1-5; 10 positions match TRBD1. J lost 7 bases, V lost 0 bases, and 0 bases had no gene match. CDR3 length: 13 amino acids. Per the germline V gene, CDR1 is SQVTM and CDR2 is ANQGSEA.

This chain uses TRBV5-1 with TRBJ2-2; D may be TRBD1 (6 bases). Trimming took off 4 bases at V and 5 bases at J, with 12 bases between the two ends. The CDR3 contains 14 residues. Germline values: CDR1 SGHRS, CDR2 YFSETQ. The CDR3 sequence is CASSNTQGTGELFF. CDR3 bases: TGCGCCAGCAGCAACACCCAGGGGACCGGGGAGCTGTTTTTT.

This clone was observed a single time. J is TRBJ2-5 and V is TRBV27; 8 positions match TRBD1. V gave up 5 bases and J gave up 5 bases; unmatched junction bases: 16. The V gene's germline CDR1 is MNHEY and CDR2 SMNVEV (reference sequence). The CDR3 length is 17 residues. Here the CDR3 DNA reads TGTGCCAGCAGTCCGGTGGGTTGGGGACAGGAGGAGGAGACCCAGTACTTC. As protein: CASSPVGWGQEEETQYF.

The V call is TRBV18, the J call TRBJ1-2; tentatively, D is TRBD1 (5 bases). There are 14 residues in the CDR3. Looked up from germline, CDR1 is KGHSH and CDR2 is LQKENI. The germline V and J ends were trimmed by 6 bases and 2 bases, with 13 bases remaining between them. In DNA form, the CDR3 reads TGTGCCAGCTCCCCCGACAGAGTCAACTATGGCTACACCTTC. Its translation: CASSPDRVNYGYTF.

This clone was seen only a few times. The identical CDR3 is also encoded by other nucleotide sequences in the sample. This chain uses TRBV6-1 with TRBJ1-1; tentatively, D is TRBD1 (6 bases). V lost 6 bases and J 7 bases, leaving 15 bases between the germline ends. Germline V CDR1 and CDR2: MNHNS, SASEGT. The CDR3 is made up of 13 amino acids. CDR3 protein: CASSQGHNGEAFF. CDR3 DNA sequence: TGTGCCAGCAGCCAGGGACACAATGGTGAAGCTTTCTTT.

The chain has TRBV5-1 and TRBJ2-3; D may be TRBD2 (6 bases). This CDR3 spans 16 amino acids. Trimming cost V 3 bases and J 1 base, with 15 bases left between them. From germline, CDR1 is SGHRS and CDR2 YFSETQ. In DNA, the CDR3 is TGCGCCAGCAGCTCGTCGACTAGGGCGGGCACAGATACGCAGTATTTT. Translating it yields CASSSSTRAGTDTQYF.

The chain carries TRBV5-1 and TRBJ2-1, with TRBD2 matching over 13 bases. Germline-derived CDR1 and CDR2 are SGHRS and YFSETQ. The CDR3 length is 14 residues. After removal of 6 bases from V and 8 bases from J, the junction contained 5 bases not matched to a gene. CDR3 sequence reads: CASTRTSGSDEQFF. In DNA, the CDR3 is TGCGCCAGCACCCGGACTAGCGGGAGCGATGAGCAGTTCTTC. The full variable domain, in which reference TRBV5-1 and TRBJ2-1 provide the parts outside the CDR3, is KAGVTQTPRYLIKTRGQQVTLSCSPISGHRSVSWYQQTPGQGLQFLFEYFSETQRNKGNFPGRFSGRQFSNSRSEMNVSTLELGDSALYLCASTRTSGSDEQFFGPGTRLTVL.

This clone appeared a few times. This chain joins TRBV28 and TRBJ2-3; D might be TRBD1 (7 bases). Trimming removed 4 bases from V and 6 bases from J, with 20 bases in between. Germline CDR1 MDHEN, CDR2 SYDVKM. The CDR3 runs to 16 residues. The CDR3 spells CASSSGGQPERDTQYF. CDR3 sequence (DNA): TGTGCCAGCAGTTCAGGGGGGCAGCCGGAGCGGGATACGCAGTATTTT.

The chain has TRBV18 and TRBJ2-7, with a possible D match to TRBD1 (6 bases). Per the germline V gene, CDR1 is KGHSH and CDR2 is LQKENI. Trimming stripped 0 bases from V and 4 bases from J, with 10 bases between. The CDR3 is 14 residues long. CDR3 nucleotides: TGTGCCAGCTCACCACCAGGTAGGGGGTACGAGCAGTACTTC. Translation gives CASSPPGRGYEQYF.

The CDR3: CASTPYGGLAFF. The CDR3 bases are TGTGCCAGCACCCCCTACGGGGGTTTGGCTTTCTTT. The chain is built from TRBV6-5 and TRBJ1-1, with D perhaps matching TRBD1 (5 bases). V gave up 7 bases and J gave up 11 bases, with 17 bases separating them. The CDR3 is made up of 12 amino acids. Germline values: CDR1 MNHEY, CDR2 SVGAGI.

CDR3 in DNA: TGCAGCGTTGAACTTAGCTACGAGCAGTACTTC. It translates to CSVELSYEQYF. This chain joins TRBV29-1 and TRBJ2-7; D not resolved. Germline V gene lookup returns CDR1 SQVTM and CDR2 ANQGSEA. This CDR3 is 11 amino acids long. V was pared by 2 bases and J by 3 bases, with 5 bases between.

This clone was picked up one time. This chain joins TRBV5-6 and TRBJ2-7; the D gene is possibly TRBD1 (5 bases). Germline CDR1 reads SGHDT; CDR2 reads YYEEEE. This CDR3 region has 14 residues. V lost 3 bases, J lost 3 bases, and 13 bases lay in between. CDR3 sequence: CASSYRTSVYEQYF. The DNA for the CDR3 is TGTGCCAGCAGCTATCGGACATCGGTCTACGAGCAGTACTTC.

This chain links TRBV6-4 with TRBJ2-1; 12 nucleotides agree with TRBD2. This CDR3 contains 15 residues. The germline CDR1 and CDR2 sequences are MRHNA and SNTAGT. V shed 2 bases and J 9 bases; nucleotides not matched to a gene: 5. The CDR3 sequence: CASSDLAGGPGEQFF. In DNA form, the CDR3 reads TGTGCCAGCAGTGACCTAGCGGGGGGGCCGGGTGAGCAGTTCTTC.

The gene calls are TRBV19 and TRBJ1-2; D call uncertain. This CDR3 region has 13 residues. CDR1 and CDR2 from the germline V gene are LNHDA and SQIVND (reference sequence). The V end lost 2 bases, the J end lost 4 bases, and 8 bases lay between the germline ends. CDR3 in amino acids: CASSIFPFYGYTF. Written as DNA, the CDR3 is TGTGCCAGTAGTATATTCCCATTCTATGGCTACACCTTC.

This clone has just a few counts. The genes are TRBV20-1 and TRBJ2-7; D is undetermined. V was shortened by 7 bases and J by 6 bases, with 13 bases between the two germline ends. The CDR3 consists of 11 residues. Germline V gene lookup returns CDR1 DFQATT and CDR2 SNEGSKA (reference sequence). The CDR3 here is CSVPAKSEQYF. CDR3 coding DNA: TGCAGTGTCCCCGCGAAGTCCGAGCAGTACTTC.

V gene TRBV28 combines with J gene TRBJ2-5; 9 bases are shared with TRBD1. Germline trimming cut 4 bases from V and 5 bases from J; bases unmatched to any gene: 8. CDR1 and CDR2 (germline): MDHEN, SYDVKM. The CDR3 loop spans 15 amino acids. CDR3 nucleotide sequence: TGTGCCAGCAGTTCGACAGGGGGAGGTCGGGAGACCCAGTACTTC. Translation: CASSSTGGGRETQYF.

This clone has a single count. This rearrangement joins TRBV7-2 to TRBJ1-2; 9 bases are a match to TRBD1. Germline V gene data show CDR1 as SGHTA and CDR2 as FQGNSA. Trimming cost V 5 bases and J 8 bases; bases outside gene matches: 6. This CDR3 spans 13 amino acids. The CDR3 is CASSRDRDKGYTF. The CDR3 coding sequence is TGTGCCAGCAGCCGGGACAGGGATAAGGGCTACACCTTC.

The chain employs TRBV2 and TRBJ2-2; possible D gene TRBD2, 6 bases. V lost 7 bases to trimming and J lost 1 base, with 10 bases between them. The CDR3 length is 14 residues. The germline gives CDR1 SNHLY, CDR2 FYNNEI. The CDR3, as DNA: TGTGCCAGCATGAGGACTAAGAACACCGGGGAGCTGTTTTTT. Its translation is CASMRTKNTGELFF.

The J gene is TRBJ2-1, the V gene TRBV28; 8 bases are shared with TRBD2. Trimming removed 6 bases from V and 8 bases from J; junction bases left unmatched: 9. CDR1 MDHEN and CDR2 SYDVKM come from the germline V gene. CDR3 length equals 14 residues. The CDR3 region has the DNA TGTGCCAGCAGGGCCGGGACTAGGGGGGATGAGCAGTTCTTC. This codes for CASRAGTRGDEQFF.